The T cell receptor (beta chain) under discussion was sequenced for a study of T cell clones after liver transplantation. Study context: At least one year of complete immunosuppression withdrawal without enzymes over twice normal defined tolerance.

Broader study findings: These preliminary findings come from unstandardized post-transplant sampling times.

Deletions cut 0 bases from V and 6 bases from J, with 12 bases between. Looked up from germline, CDR1 is WNHNN and CDR2 is SYGVQD (reference sequence). The CDR3 runs 14 residues. On this clone itself: Antigen unknown.

The repertoire was sequenced with immunoSEQ multiplex PCR; TCRdb's copy has only in-frame clones and lacks some. The sample contains tens of thousands of clones, under 90% of which appear only once. The chain employs TRBV10-1 and TRBJ2-7; a weak D match, TRBD1 (5 bases). The sequence was collected from a human patient who received a liver transplant. Some T cells may be provided by the graft donor. Sequenced material: CD4+ T cells from blood, taken 12 months after liver transplant. The CDR3 loop is CASSESIRAGEQYF. The CDR3, as DNA: TGCGCCAGCAGTGAGTCGATCAGGGCAGGCGAGCAGTACTTC.